Included here is one T cell receptor beta chain sequence, with context. Antigen: not known. The CDR3 contains 15 residues. CDR1 and CDR2 (germline): SEHNR, FQNEAQ (reference sequence). Trimming pared 5 bases from V and 5 bases from J, leaving 16 bases between. This entry belongs to a study of shared clonotypes between healthy human individuals. Study context: Three plates were used per donor for CD4 naive, three for CD4 memory, two for CD8 naive and one for CD8 memory. Broader study findings: Shared across a handful of donors were 4% to 6% of the naive CD4 clonotypes. Rarefaction showed sorted-subset sequencing was incomplete despite large depth.

Genomic DNA (from each subset) was split evenly across several immunoSEQ plates. Only in-frame clones appear in the TCRdb table, and some are missing; sequencing was by immunoSEQ multiplex PCR. Of 950,000 to 1,200,000 clones detected, approximately 77% appear once; the ten largest clones hold roughly 0.83%. Material for sequencing was memory CD4+ T cells from PBMCs. Documented subset: CD45RA-negative fraction. The sequence derives from a man between 18 and 29 years old in good health. Some clones in this sample may be carry-over from other donors' samples. The chain carries TRBV7-9 and TRBJ2-4; D is possibly TRBD1 or TRBD2 (5 bases each). The CDR3 coding sequence is TGTGCCAGCAGCCGACTCCGGGACGGAGAAAACATTCAGTACTTC. It is translated as CASSRLRDGENIQYF.